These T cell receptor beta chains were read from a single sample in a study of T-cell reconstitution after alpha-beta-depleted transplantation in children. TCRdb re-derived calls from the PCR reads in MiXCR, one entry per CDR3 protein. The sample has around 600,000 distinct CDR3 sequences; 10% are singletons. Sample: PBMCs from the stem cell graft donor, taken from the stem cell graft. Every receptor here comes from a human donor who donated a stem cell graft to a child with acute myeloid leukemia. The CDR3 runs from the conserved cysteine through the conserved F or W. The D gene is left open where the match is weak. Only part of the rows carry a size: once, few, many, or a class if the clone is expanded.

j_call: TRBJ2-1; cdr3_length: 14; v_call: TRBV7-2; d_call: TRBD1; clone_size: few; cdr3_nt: TGTGCCAGCAGCTGGGACAGGGGAGGCAATCCCTGGTTCTTC; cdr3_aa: CASSWDRGGNPWFF
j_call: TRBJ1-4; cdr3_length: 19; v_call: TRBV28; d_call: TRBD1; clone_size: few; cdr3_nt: TGTGCCAGCAGTTTTTTGGCTGACAGGGGGCGGTTGGCTAATGAAAAACTGTTTTTT; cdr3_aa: CASSFLADRGRLANEKLFF
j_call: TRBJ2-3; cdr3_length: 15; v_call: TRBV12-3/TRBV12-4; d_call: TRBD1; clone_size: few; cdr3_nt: TGTGCCAGCAGTCCCTCGGGACAGGTCCCTCATACGCAGTATTTT; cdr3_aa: CASSPSGQVPHTQYF
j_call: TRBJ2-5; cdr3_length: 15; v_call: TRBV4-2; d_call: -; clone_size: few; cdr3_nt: TGTGCCAGCAGCCCCAATTTAAAGACCGGAGAGACCCAGTACTTC; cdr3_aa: CASSPNLKTGETQYF
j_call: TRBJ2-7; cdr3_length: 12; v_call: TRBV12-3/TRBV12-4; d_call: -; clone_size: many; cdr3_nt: TGTGCCAGCAGTTTAGGGGACTCCAAGCAGTACTTC; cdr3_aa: CASSLGDSKQYF
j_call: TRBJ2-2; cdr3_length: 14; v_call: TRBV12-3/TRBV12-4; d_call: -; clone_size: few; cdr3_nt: TGTGCCAGCAGTCCTCATACGAACACCGGGGAGCTGTTTTTT; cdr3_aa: CASSPHTNTGELFF
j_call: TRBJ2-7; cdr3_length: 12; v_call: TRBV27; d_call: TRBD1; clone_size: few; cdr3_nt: TGTGCCAGCAGACAGGGGAAGGTCGAGCAGTACTTC; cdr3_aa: CASRQGKVEQYF
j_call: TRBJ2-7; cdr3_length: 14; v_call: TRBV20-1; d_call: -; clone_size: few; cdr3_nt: TGCAGTGCTGGCAGACTGGCGAGCTCCTACGAGCAGTACTTC; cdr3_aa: CSAGRLASSYEQYF
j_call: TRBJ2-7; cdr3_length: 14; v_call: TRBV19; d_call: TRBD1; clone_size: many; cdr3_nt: TGTGCCAGTAGTATACTGGACAGGGGGAGCGAGCAGTACTTC; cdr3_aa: CASSILDRGSEQYF
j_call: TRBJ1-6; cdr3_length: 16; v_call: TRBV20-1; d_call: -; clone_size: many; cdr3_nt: TGCAGTGCTAACATCAGGGAGTTGGGATTTAATTCACCCCTCCACTTT; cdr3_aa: CSANIRELGFNSPLHF
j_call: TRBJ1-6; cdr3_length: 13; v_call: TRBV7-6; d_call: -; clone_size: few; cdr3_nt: TGTGCCAGCAGCTTAGGGGACGCTGTAGGCCTCCACTTT; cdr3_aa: CASSLGDAVGLHF
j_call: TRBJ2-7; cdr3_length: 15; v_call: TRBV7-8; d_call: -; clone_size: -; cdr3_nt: TGTGCCAGCAGCTTAGAAACGGGAGACGGCTACGAGCAGTACTTC; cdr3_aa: CASSLETGDGYEQYF
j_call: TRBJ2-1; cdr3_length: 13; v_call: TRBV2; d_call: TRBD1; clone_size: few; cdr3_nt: TGTGCCAGCATGGACAGGGGGAAGGATGAGCAGTTCTTC; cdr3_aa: CASMDRGKDEQFF
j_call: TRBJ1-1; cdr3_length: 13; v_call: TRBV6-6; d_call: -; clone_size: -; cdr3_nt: TGTGCCAGCAGGTTCGGTCCGTGGCCTGAAGCTTTCTTT; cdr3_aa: CASRFGPWPEAFF
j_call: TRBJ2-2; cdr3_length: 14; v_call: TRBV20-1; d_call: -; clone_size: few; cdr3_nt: TGCAGTGCTAGGTGGCTAGCTGTCACCGGGGAGCTGTTTTTT; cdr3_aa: CSARWLAVTGELFF
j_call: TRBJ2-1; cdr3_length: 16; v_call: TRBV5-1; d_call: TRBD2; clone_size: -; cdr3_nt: TGCGCCAGCAGCTGGACTAGCGGGAGTTCCCACAATGAGCAGTTCTTC; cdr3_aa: CASSWTSGSSHNEQFF
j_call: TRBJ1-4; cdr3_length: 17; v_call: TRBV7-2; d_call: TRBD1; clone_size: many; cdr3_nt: TGTGCCAGCAGCTTAGCGCCGGGACAGGGGAGTAATGAAAAACTGTTTTTT; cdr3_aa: CASSLAPGQGSNEKLFF
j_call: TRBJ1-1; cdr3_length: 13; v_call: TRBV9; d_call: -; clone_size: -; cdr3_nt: TGTGCCAGCAGCCAGTGGGGGAGCACTGAAGCTTTCTTT; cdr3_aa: CASSQWGSTEAFF
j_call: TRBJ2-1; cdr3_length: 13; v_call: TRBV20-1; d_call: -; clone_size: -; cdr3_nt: TGCAGTGTTACGCCGACTAATTACAATGAGCAGTTCTTC; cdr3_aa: CSVTPTNYNEQFF
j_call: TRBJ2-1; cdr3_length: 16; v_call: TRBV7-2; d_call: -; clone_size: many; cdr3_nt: TGTGCCAGCAGCTTTAGGCCCCGCGTAGCTGGGAATGAGCAGTTCTTC; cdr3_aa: CASSFRPRVAGNEQFF
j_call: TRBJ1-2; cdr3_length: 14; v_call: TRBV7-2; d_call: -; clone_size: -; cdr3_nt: TGTGCCAGCAGCTTAGAACGGGTTGGCTATGGCTACACCTTC; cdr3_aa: CASSLERVGYGYTF
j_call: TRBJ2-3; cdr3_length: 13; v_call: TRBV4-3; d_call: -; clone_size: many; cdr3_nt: TGCGCCAGCAGCCAAGATGAAGGGGATACGCAGTATTTT; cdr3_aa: CASSQDEGDTQYF
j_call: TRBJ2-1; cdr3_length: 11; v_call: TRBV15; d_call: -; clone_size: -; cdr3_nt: TGTGCCACCAGCAGCATCGATGAGCAGTTCTTC; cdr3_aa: CATSSIDEQFF
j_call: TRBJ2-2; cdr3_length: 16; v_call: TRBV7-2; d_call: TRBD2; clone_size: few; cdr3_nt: TGTGCCAGCAGCTTTGAGGCGGGAGGCAGCACCGGGGAGCTGTTTTTT; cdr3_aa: CASSFEAGGSTGELFF